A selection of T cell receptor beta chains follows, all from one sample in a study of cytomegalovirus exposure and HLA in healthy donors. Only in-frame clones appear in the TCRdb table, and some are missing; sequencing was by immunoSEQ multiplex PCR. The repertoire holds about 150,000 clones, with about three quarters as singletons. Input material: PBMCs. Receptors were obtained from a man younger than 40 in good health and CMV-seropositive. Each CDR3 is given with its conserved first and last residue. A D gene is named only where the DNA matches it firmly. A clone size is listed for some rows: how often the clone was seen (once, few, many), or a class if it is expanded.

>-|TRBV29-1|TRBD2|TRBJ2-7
CSVEETGLAGMGQYF
TGCAGCGTTGAAGAAACGGGACTAGCGGGAATGGGGCAGTACTTC
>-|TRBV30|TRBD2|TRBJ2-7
CAWGRTSGRPLGEQYF
TGTGCCTGGGGACGGACTAGCGGGAGGCCGTTAGGGGAGCAGTACTTC
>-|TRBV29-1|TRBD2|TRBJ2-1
CSVPHPSTRAYDQRDGNEQFF
TGCAGCGTCCCCCATCCCTCGACTAGAGCGTACGATCAGCGGGATGGCAATGAGCAGTTCTTC
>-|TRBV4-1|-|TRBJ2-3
CASSQHEKGTDTQYF
TGCGCCAGCAGCCAGCATGAGAAGGGGACAGATACGCAGTATTTT
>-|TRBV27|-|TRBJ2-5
CASSLRSGTQYF
TGTGCCAGCAGTTTAAGATCGGGGACCCAGTACTTC
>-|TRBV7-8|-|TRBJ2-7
CASSLRGVSSSYEQYF
TGTGCCAGCAGCTTAAGGGGCGTTAGCAGCTCCTACGAGCAGTACTTC
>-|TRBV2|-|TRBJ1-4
CASRTGQSWFF
TGTGCCAGCAGGACCGGACAGTCCTGGTTTTTT
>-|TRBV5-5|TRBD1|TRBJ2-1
CASSLVWDREYNEQFF
TGTGCCAGCAGCTTGGTCTGGGACAGGGAGTACAATGAGCAGTTCTTC
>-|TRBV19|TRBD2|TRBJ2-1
CASSIRLAAYNEQFF
TGTGCCAGTAGTATTCGGCTAGCGGCTTACAATGAGCAGTTCTTC
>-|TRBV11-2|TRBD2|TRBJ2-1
CASSLVREAYNEQFF
TGTGCCAGCAGCTTAGTGCGGGAGGCCTACAATGAGCAGTTCTTC
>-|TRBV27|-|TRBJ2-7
CASSFLVGQGSYEQYF
TGTGCCAGCAGTTTCCTCGTAGGGCAGGGGTCCTACGAGCAGTACTTC
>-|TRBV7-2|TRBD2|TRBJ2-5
CASSSRLAGPETQYF
TGTGCCAGCAGCTCTCGACTAGCGGGACCGGAGACCCAGTACTTC
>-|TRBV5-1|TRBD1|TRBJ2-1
CASSLGQVNNEQFF
TGCGCCAGCAGCCTGGGACAGGTCAACAATGAGCAGTTCTTC
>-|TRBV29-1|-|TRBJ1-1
CSAPDSRINTEAFF
TGCAGCGCCCCGGACAGCAGGATTAACACTGAAGCTTTCTTT
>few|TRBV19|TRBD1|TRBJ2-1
CASSMTGKAYNEQFF
TGTGCCAGTAGTATGACAGGGAAAGCTTACAATGAGCAGTTCTTC
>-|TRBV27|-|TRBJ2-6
CASSPLGSSGANVLTF
TGTGCCAGCAGTCCTCTAGGGAGTTCTGGGGCCAACGTCCTGACTTTC
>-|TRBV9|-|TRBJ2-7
CASSAQGGVYEQYF
TGTGCCAGCAGTGCCCAGGGGGGCGTTTACGAGCAGTACTTC
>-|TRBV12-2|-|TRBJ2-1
CASRLSFRLAGLSSYNEQFF
TGTGCAAGTCGCTTAAGTTTCCGACTAGCGGGACTAAGCTCCTACAATGAGCAGTTCTTC
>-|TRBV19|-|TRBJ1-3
CASSTSGGSFSSGNTIYF
TGTGCCAGTAGTACCTCGGGGGGCAGCTTCAGCTCTGGAAACACCATATATTTT
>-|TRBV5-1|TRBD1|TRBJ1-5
CASSPSGQGGNQPQHF
TGCGCCAGCAGCCCATCGGGACAGGGGGGCAATCAGCCCCAGCATTTT
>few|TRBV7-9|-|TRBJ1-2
CASSLLSGEGGNYGYTF
TGTGCCAGCAGCTTACTCTCAGGGGAAGGTGGGAACTATGGCTACACCTTC
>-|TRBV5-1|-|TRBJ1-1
CASSLMGAGGTEAFF
TGCGCCAGCAGCTTGATGGGGGCCGGCGGGACTGAAGCTTTCTTT
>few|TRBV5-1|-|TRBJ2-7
CASSLGAEQYF
TGCGCCAGCAGCCTAGGGGCCGAGCAGTACTTC
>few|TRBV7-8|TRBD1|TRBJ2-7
CASGYTSLPGGGEQYF
TGTGCCAGCGGCTATACAAGCCTGCCAGGGGGCGGCGAGCAGTACTTC
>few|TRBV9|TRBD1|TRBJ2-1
CASSQSGQGTYNEQFF
TGTGCCAGCAGCCAATCCGGACAGGGAACCTACAATGAGCAGTTCTTC
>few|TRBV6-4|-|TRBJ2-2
CASSGTATGELFF
TGTGCCAGCAGTGGGACAGCCACCGGGGAGCTGTTTTTT
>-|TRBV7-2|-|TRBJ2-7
CASSYGWILSNGSYEQYF
TGTGCCAGCAGCTACGGATGGATTTTGTCGAACGGGAGTTACGAGCAGTACTTC
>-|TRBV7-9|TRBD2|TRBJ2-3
CASSPLAGGPDTQYF
TGTGCCAGCAGCCCACTAGCGGGAGGCCCAGATACGCAGTATTTT
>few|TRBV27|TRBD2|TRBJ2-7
CASSFSGGPYEQYF
TGTGCCAGCAGTTTTTCGGGAGGCCCCTACGAGCAGTACTTC
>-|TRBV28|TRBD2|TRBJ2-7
CASVRTSVNEQYF
TGTGCCAGTGTGAGGACTAGCGTCAACGAGCAGTACTTC
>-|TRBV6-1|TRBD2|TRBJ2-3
CASTRLAGGADTQYF
TGTGCCAGCACCCGACTAGCGGGAGGGGCAGATACGCAGTATTTT